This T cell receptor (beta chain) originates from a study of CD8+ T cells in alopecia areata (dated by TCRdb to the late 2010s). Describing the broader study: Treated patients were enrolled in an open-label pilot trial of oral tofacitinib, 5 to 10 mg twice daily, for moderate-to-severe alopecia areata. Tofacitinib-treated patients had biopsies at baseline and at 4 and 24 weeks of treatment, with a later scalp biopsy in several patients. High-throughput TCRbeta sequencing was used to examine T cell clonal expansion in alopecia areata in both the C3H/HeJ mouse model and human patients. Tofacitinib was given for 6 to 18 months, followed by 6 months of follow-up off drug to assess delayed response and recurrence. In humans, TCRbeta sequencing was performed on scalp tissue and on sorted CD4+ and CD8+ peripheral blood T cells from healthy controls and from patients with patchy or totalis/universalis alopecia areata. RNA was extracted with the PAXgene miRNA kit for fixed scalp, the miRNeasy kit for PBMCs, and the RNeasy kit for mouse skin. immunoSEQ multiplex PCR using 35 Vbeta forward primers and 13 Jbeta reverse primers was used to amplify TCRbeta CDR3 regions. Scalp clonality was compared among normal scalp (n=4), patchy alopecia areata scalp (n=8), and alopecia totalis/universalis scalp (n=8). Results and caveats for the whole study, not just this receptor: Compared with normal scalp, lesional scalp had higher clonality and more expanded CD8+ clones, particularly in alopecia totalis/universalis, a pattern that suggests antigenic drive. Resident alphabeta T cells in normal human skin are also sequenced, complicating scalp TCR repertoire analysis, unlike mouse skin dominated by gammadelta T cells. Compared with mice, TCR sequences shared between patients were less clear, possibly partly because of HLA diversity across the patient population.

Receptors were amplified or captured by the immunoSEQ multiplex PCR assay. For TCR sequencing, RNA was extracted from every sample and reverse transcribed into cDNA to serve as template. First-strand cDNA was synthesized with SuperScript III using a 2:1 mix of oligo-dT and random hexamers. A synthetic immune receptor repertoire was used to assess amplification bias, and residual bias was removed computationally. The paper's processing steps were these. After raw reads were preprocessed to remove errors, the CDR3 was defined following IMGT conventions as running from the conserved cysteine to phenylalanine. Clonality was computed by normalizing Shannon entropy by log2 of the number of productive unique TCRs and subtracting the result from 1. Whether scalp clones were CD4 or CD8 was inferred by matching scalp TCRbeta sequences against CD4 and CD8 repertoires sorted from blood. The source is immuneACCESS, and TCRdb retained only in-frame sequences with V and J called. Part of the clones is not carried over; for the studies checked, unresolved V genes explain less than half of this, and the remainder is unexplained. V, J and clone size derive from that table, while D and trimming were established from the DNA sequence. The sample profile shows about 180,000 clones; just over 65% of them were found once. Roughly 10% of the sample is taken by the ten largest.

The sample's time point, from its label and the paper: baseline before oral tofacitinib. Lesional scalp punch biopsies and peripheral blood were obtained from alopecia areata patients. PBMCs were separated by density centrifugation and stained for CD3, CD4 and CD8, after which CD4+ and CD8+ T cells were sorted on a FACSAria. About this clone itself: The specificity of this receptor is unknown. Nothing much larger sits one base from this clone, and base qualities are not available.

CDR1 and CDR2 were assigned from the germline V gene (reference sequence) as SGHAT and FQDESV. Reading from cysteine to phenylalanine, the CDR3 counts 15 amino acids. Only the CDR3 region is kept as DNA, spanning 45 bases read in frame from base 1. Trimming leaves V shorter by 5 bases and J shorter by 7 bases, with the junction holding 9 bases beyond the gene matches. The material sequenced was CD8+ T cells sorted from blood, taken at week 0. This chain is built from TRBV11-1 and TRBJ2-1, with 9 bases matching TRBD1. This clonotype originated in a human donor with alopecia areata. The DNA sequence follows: TGTGCCAGCAGCACAGGGGGCAGGATTGGGAATGAGCAGTTCTTC. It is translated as CASSTGGRIGNEQFF.